Listed below are T cell receptor beta chains from one sample, sequenced in a study of blood T cell repertoires in COVID-19. Clones were sequenced by immunoSEQ multiplex PCR, and TCRdb holds only the in-frame ones, with some missing. The data show some 40,000 clones, 88% seen once. The sequenced material came from peripheral blood. The receptors stem from a human donor in a cohort sampled during active COVID-19. The CDR3 runs from the conserved cysteine through the conserved F or W. A D gene is named only where the DNA matches it firmly. Not all rows give a size; the values are once, few, many and, for expanded clones, a class.

>TRBV19|TRBJ2-5|TRBD2|few
TGTGCCAGTAGTATGATTTGGTCCGGACTAGCGGGACTCGGGGAGACCCAGTACTTC
CASSMIWSGLAGLGETQYF
>TRBV27|TRBJ2-1|TRBD1|-
TGTGCCAGCAGTTGGACAGGGGTCCATGAGCAGTTCTTC
CASSWTGVHEQFF
>TRBV24-1|TRBJ2-1|-|-
TGTGCCACCGAACTATTCAATGAGCAGTTCTTC
CATELFNEQFF
>TRBV28|TRBJ2-3|TRBD2|-
TGTGCCAGCAGTTCATTAGCGGGAGGGAGGACCACAGATACGCAGTATTTT
CASSSLAGGRTTDTQYF
>TRBV7-6|TRBJ1-2|-|-
TGTGCCAGCAGCTCTTTGAGGACAGCACTCGGCTATGGCTACACCTTC
CASSSLRTALGYGYTF
>TRBV28|TRBJ2-7|TRBD2|-
TGTGCCAGCAGTTCCACTAGCGGGATCTCCTACGAGCAGTACTTC
CASSSTSGISYEQYF
>TRBV24-1|TRBJ2-1|TRBD2|-
TGTGCCACCAGTGTGTCTAGCGGGAGTGAGCAGTTCTTC
CATSVSSGSEQFF
>TRBV6-1|TRBJ1-2|-|-
TGTGCCAGCAGTGAAGGGCCAGGAATACTTTATGGCTACACCTTC
CASSEGPGILYGYTF
>TRBV7-8|TRBJ1-6|TRBD1|-
TGTGCCAGCAGCCCACGCGGTGGACAGGGGGCTAATAATTCACCCCTCCACTTT
CASSPRGGQGANNSPLHF
>TRBV28|TRBJ1-5|TRBD1|-
TGTGCCAGCAGTCCCGGGACAGGGGGCTTAGTTCAGCCCCAGCATTTT
CASSPGTGGLVQPQHF
>TRBV24-1|TRBJ1-6|-|-
TGTGCCACCAGTGATTTTGGGCCTCAAAGAGGGATGGATTCACCCCTCCACTTT
CATSDFGPQRGMDSPLHF
>TRBV7-9|TRBJ1-1|-|-
TGTGCCAGCAGCATCCCACAGGGAATGAACACTGAAGCTTTCTTT
CASSIPQGMNTEAFF
>TRBV7-9|TRBJ2-7|TRBD2|-
TGTGCCAGCAGCTCCTACACAGGAGGGACTAGCGGGAGTTACGAGCAGTACTTC
CASSSYTGGTSGSYEQYF
>TRBV6-5|TRBJ2-5|TRBD2|-
TGTGCCACCTGGGAGCTAGCGGACCAAGAGACCCAGTACTTC
CATWELADQETQYF
>TRBV27|TRBJ1-1|-|-
TGTGCCAGCAGTTTAATCCCAGGGATGAACACTGAAGCTTTCTTT
CASSLIPGMNTEAFF
>TRBV28|TRBJ1-1|TRBD1|-
TGTGCCAGCAGCCGGGGACAGGAGTACACTGAAGCTTTCTTT
CASSRGQEYTEAFF
>TRBV5-1|TRBJ1-1|-|-
TGCGCCAGCAGCCAGGGGCAGGGGAAAGCTTTCTTT
CASSQGQGKAFF
>TRBV10-2|TRBJ2-4|-|-
TGCGCCAGCAGTGAAGGGGCGGCAGCCAAAAACATTCAGTACTTC
CASSEGAAAKNIQYF
>TRBV7-6|TRBJ1-3|TRBD1|-
TGTGCCAGCAGCTTAGGGACAGGGTCTGGAAACACCATATATTTT
CASSLGTGSGNTIYF
>TRBV7-8|TRBJ2-1|-|-
TGTGCCAGCACCCCGGGAGCCCTTACCTACAATGAGCAGTTCTTC
CASTPGALTYNEQFF
>TRBV3-1/TRBV3-2|TRBJ2-1|TRBD2|-
TGTGCCAGCAGCCAAGGGAGCGGGATTAATGAGCAGTTCTTC
CASSQGSGINEQFF
>TRBV16|TRBJ2-2|-|-
TGTGCCAGCAGCCAATCGGCGGGATTCAACACCGGGGAGCTGTTTTTT
CASSQSAGFNTGELFF
>TRBV18|TRBJ2-1|TRBD2|-
TGTGCCAGCTCACCGAGGCCACTAGCGGGAGGTCGTAGGGACTACAATGAGCAGTTCTTC
CASSPRPLAGGRRDYNEQFF
>TRBV28|TRBJ1-4|-|-
TGTGCCAGCAGTTTATCGGAGCCAGTCCGTGGAGAACTGTTTTTT
CASSLSEPVRGELFF
>TRBV7-2|TRBJ1-4|TRBD1|-
TGTGCCAGCAACAGGGACAGTGCCGCTTCTAATGAAAAACTGTTTTTT
CASNRDSAASNEKLFF
>TRBV4-1|TRBJ2-2|-|few
TGCGCCAGCAGCCACGTACAGGGAAACACCGGGGAGCTGTTTTTT
CASSHVQGNTGELFF
>TRBV2|TRBJ2-7|TRBD2|-
TGTGCCAGCAACGAACTAGCGGGAGGGGACGAGCAGTACTTC
CASNELAGGDEQYF
>TRBV9|TRBJ2-7|-|-
TGTGCCAGCAGCGTCGAGGCGGGCGGGTACGAGCAGTACTTC
CASSVEAGGYEQYF